The sequence of this T cell receptor (beta chain) was determined in a study of PD-L1 blockade in urothelial cancer. CDR3 length: 15 amino acids. V lost 5 bases to trimming and J lost 9 bases; unmatched junction nucleotides: 8. Germline V lookup: CDR1 SGHTA, CDR2 FQGTGA. Synthetically made TCR analog templates were put into each PCR as spikes. Assay: immunoSEQ multiplex PCR; the TCRdb copy retains only in-frame clones and omits some. This table holds 85,000 to 130,000 clones, over 80% found once. The chain uses TRBV7-3 and TRBJ2-1; 12 nucleotides line up with TRBD2. The material sequenced was PBMCs, taken around atezolizumab (anti-PD-L1) treatment. The origin of this receptor is a woman over 75 with urothelial cancer. Here the CDR3 DNA reads TGTGCCAGCAGCCACCTAGCGGGAGGGCCCAGTGAGCAGTTCTTC. Residues: CASSHLAGGPSEQFF.